This T cell receptor (beta chain) was recorded in a study of blood T cell repertoires in COVID-19. The CDR3 extends over 16 amino acids. Germline lookup yields CDR1 SGDLS and CDR2 YYNGEE. V shed 2 bases and J 2 bases; nucleotides not matched to a gene: 8. Generated by immunoSEQ multiplex PCR, the TCRdb table keeps only in-frame clones and is missing some. Here the sample spans about 130,000 clones, around nine tenths being singletons. The chain links TRBV9 to TRBJ1-2; 8 bases map to TRBD1. This receptor was obtained from a man aged 60 to 69 with COVID-19, enrolled during active disease. Sequencing input: peripheral blood. The CDR3 DNA reads as TGTGCCAGCAGCGTGGGAGGGTGGACAGGGAACTATGGCTACACCTTC. This codes for CASSVGGWTGNYGYTF.